Given below is one TCR beta chain in context. This sample is drawn from a study of blood T cell repertoires in COVID-19. Study details: There were acute and convalescent COVID-19 samples, and they came from the United States, Italy and Spain. PBMCs, B-cell-depleted T cells, or T cells were the source of the cDNA or gDNA that made up the material.

The germline V and J ends were trimmed by 6 bases and 5 bases, with 7 bases remaining between them. Germline V gene sequence: CDR1 LNHDA, CDR2 SQIVND (reference sequence). This CDR3 contains 12 residues. As originally analysed: Reference gene primer amplification in the assay estimated nucleated cell counts. Clones were read by immunoSEQ multiplex PCR, and TCRdb kept only the in-frame ones, dropping some. The V and J calls and clone size were taken over from that table, and D and trimming were inferred from the DNA. The table records more than 85,000 clones, approximately 83% of them present only once.

The sequencing sample was made of peripheral blood. The sequence was obtained from a man between 50 and 59 years old with acute or convalescent COVID-19. The chain combines TRBV19 with TRBJ1-4; D remains ambiguous. The CDR3 DNA reads TGTGCCAGTAGAGCCCAAAATGAAAAACTGTTTTTT. Translated: CASRAQNEKLFF. The full variable domain, its missing parts supplied by reference TRBV19 and TRBJ1-4, is DGGITQSPKYLFRKEGQNVTLSCEQNLNHDAMYWYRQDPGQGLRLIYYSQIVNDFQKGDIAEGYSVSREKKESFPLTVTSAQKNPTAFYLCASRAQNEKLFFGSGTQLSVL.